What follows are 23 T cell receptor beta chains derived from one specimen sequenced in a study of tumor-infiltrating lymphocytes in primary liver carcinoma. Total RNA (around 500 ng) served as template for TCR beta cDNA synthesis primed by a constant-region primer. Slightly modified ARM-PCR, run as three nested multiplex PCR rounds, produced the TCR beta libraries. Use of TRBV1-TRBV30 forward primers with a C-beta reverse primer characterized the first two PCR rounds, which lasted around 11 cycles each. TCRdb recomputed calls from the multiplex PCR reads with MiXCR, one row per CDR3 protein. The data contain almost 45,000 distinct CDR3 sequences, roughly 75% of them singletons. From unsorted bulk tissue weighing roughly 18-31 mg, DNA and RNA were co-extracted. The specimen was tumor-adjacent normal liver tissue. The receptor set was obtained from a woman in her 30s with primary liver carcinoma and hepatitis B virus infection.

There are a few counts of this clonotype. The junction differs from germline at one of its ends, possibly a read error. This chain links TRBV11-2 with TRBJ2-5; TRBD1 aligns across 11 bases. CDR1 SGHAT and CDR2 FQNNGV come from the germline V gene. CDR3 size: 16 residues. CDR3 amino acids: CVSSTRTGGAKEIQYF. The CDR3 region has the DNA TGTGTCAGCAGCACAAGGACAGGGGGCGCGAAAGAGATCCAGTACTTC.

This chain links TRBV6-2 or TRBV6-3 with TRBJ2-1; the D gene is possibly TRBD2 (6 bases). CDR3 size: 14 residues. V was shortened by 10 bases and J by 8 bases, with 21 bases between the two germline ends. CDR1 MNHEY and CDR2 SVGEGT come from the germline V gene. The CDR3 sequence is CANSMGGVVDEQFF. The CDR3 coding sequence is TGTGCCAACAGCATGGGAGGAGTAGTCGATGAGCAGTTCTTC.

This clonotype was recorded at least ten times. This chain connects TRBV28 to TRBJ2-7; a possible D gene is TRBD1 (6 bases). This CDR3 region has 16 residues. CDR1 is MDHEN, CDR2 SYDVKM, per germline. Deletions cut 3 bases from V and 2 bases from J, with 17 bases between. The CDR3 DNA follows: TGTGCCAGCAGTTTCCGTCCGGGACACCTAACCTACGAGCAGTACTTC. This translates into CASSFRPGHLTYEQYF.

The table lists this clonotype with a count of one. Here the CDR3 DNA reads TGTACTAGCAGCTTCAGAGCGGCTAGCACAGATACGCAGTATTTT. Its translation: CTSSFRAASTDTQYF. The V call is TRBV11-2, the J call TRBJ2-3; TRBD2 is a possible D gene (6 bases). CDR3 length equals 15 residues. Germline assignment: CDR1 SGHAT and CDR2 FQNNGV.

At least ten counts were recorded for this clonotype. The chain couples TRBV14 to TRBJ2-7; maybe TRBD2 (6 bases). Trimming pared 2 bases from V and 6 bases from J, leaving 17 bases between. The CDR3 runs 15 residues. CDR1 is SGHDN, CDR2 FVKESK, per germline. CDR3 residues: CASSQRLSGTSEQYF. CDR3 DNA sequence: TGTGCCAGCAGCCAAAGACTTTCCGGGACTTCCGAGCAGTACTTC.

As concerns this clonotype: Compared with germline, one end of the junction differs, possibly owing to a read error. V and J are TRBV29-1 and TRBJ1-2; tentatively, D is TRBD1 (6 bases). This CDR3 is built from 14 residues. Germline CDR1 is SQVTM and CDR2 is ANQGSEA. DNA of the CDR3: TGCAGCGTTGAAACGGACAGACCTAACTTTGGCTACACCTTC. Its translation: CSVETDRPNFGYTF.

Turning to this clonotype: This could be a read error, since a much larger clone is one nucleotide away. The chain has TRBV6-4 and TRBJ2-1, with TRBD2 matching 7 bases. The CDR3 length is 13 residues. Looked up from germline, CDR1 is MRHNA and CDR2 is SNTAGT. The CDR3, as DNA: TGTGCTAGTGGGGAGCGGGACCACGATGAGCAGTTCTTC. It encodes CASGERDHDEQFF.

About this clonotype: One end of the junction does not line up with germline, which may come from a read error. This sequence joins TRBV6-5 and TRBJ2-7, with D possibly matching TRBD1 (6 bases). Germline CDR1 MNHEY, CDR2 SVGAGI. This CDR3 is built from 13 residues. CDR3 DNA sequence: TGTACCAGCAGCGCTACAGGGTACCACGAGCAGTACTTC. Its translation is CTSSATGYHEQYF.

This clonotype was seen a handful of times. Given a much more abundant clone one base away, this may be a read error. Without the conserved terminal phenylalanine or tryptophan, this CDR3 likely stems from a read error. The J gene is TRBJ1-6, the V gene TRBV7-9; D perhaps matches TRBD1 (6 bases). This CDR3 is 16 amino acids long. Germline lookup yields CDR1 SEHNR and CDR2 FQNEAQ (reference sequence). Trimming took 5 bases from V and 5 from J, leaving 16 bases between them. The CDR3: CASSRSGAGDNSPLHS. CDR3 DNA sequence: TGTGCCAGCAGCCGATCAGGGGCTGGGGATAATTCACCCCTCCACTCT.

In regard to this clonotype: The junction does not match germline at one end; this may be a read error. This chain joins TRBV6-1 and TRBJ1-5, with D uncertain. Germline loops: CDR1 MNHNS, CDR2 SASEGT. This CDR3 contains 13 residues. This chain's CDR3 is CASNQEFNQAQHF. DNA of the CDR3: TGCGCCAGCAACCAGGAGTTCAATCAGGCCCAGCATTTT.

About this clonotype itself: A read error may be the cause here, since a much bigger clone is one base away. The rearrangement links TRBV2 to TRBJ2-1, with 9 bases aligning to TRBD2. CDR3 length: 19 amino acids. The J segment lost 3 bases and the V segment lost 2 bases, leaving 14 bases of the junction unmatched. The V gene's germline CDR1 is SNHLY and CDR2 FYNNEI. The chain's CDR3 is CASSERGLAWGSYYNEQFF. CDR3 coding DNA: TGTGCCAGCAGTGAAAGGGGACTAGCTTGGGGGAGCTACTACAATGAGCAGTTCTTC.

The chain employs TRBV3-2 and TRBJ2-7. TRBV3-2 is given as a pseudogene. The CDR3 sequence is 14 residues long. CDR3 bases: TGTGCCAGCAGCCAAGGACACAGCTCCTACGAGCAGTACTTC. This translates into CASSQGHSSYEQYF.

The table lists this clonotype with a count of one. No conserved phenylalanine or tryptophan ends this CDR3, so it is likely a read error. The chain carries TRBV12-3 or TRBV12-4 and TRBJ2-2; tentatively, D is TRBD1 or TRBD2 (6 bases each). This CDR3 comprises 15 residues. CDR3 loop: CASRGWDTNTEELFS. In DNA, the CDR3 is TGTGCGAGCCGGGGGTGGGACACGAACACCGAGGAGCTGTTTTCT.

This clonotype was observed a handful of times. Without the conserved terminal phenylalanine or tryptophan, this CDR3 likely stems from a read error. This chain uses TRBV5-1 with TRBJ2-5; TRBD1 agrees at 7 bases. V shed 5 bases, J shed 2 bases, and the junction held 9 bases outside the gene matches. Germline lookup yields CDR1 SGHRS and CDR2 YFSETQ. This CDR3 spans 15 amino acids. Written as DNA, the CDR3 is TGCGCCAGCAGTCACGACAGGGTTGGGCAAGAGACCCAGTACTTA. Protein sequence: CASSHDRVGQETQYL.

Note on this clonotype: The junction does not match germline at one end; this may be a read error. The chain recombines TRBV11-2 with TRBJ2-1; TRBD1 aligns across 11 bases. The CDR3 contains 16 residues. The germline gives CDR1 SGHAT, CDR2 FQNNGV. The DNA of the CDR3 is TGTGGCAGCGGCTGGGCCGGGACAGGGGGATACAATGAGCAGTTCTTT. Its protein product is CGSGWAGTGGYNEQFF.

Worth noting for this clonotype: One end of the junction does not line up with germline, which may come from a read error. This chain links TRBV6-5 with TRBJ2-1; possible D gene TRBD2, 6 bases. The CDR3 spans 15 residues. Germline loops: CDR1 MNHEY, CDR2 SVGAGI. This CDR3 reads CAITLTAPGVNELFF. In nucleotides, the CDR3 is TGTGCCATCACCCTAACCGCGCCGGGGGTGAATGAGCTGTTCTTC.

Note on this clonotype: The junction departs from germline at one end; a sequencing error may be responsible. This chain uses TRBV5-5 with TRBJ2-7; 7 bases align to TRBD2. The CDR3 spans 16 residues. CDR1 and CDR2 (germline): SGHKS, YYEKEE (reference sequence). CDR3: CAGSPENVAGAEEQYF. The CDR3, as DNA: TGTGCCGGCAGCCCCGAGAACGTGGCGGGAGCAGAAGAGCAGTACTTC.

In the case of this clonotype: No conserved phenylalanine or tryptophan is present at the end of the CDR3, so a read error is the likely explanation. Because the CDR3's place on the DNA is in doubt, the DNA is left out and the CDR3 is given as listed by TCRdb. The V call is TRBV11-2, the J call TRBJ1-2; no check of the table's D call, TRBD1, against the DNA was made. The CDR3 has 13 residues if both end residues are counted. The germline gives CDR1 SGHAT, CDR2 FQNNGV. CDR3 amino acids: CTSTQGGGGVFTL.

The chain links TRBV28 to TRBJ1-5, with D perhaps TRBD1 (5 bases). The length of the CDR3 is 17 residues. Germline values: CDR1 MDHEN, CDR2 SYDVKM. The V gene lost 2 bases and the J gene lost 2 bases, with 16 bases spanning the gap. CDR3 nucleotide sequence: TGTGCCAGCAGTTTAATCCGGGGCGGGGGGGGCAATCAGCCCCAGCATTTT. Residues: CASSLIRGGGGNQPQHF.

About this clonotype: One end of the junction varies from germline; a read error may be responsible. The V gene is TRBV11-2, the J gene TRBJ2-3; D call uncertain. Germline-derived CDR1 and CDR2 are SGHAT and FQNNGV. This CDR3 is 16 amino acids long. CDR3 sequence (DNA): TGTGCCAGCAGTCCGAGTGAGACGTCGAGCACAGATACACAGTATTTT. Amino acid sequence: CASSPSETSSTDTQYF.

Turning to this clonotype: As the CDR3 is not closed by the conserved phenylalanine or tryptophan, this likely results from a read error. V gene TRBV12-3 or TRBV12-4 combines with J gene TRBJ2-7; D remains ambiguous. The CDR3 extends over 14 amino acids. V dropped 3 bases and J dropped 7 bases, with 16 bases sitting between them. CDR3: CASSFEALTVEQYI. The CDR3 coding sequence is TGTGCCAGCAGTTTCGAGGCCCTTACCGTGGAGCAGTACATC.

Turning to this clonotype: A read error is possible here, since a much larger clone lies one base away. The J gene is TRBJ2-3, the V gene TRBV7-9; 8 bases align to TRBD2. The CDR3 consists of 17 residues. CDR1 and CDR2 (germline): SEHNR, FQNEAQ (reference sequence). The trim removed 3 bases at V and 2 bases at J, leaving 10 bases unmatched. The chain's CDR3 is CASSLGSSGMATDTQYF. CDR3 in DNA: TGTGCCAGCAGCTTGGGGAGTAGCGGGATGGCCACAGATACGCAGTATTTT.

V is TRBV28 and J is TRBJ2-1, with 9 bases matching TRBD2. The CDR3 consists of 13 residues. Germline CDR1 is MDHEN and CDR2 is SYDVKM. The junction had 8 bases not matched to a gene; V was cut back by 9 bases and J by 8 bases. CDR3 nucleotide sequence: TGTGCCAGTAGTGTAGCGGGAGACGATGAGCAGTTCTTC. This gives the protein CASSVAGDDEQFF.